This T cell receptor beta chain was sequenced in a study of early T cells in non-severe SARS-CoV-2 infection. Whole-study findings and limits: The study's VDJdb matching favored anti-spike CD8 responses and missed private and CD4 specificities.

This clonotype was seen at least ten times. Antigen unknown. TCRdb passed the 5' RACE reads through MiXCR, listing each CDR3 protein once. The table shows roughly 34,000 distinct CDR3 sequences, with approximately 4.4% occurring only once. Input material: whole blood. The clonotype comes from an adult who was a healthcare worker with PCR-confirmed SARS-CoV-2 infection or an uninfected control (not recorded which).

Here the CDR3 reads CASSPTGLQGRENQPQHF. The DNA of the CDR3 is TGTGCCAGCTCACCCACAGGCCTACAGGGGCGCGAGAATCAGCCCCAGCATTTT. The V gene is TRBV18, the J gene TRBJ1-5; 7 bases are a match to TRBD1. The CDR3 sequence is 18 residues long. Per the germline V gene, CDR1 is KGHSH and CDR2 is LQKENI. J lost 4 bases, V lost 3 bases, and 15 bases had no gene match.